The present entry profiles one T cell receptor beta chain with its context. This sample stems from a study of blood T cell repertoires in COVID-19. Across the whole study: Specimens from acute and convalescent COVID-19 originated in the United States, Italy and Spain. PBMCs, B-cell-depleted T cells, or T cells provided the cDNA or gDNA that made up the material.

Germline V lookup: CDR1 KGHSH, CDR2 LQKENI. Trimming removed 6 bases at V and 4 bases at J, with 18 bases between. The CDR3 has 15 residues. Assay used: immunoSEQ multiplex PCR; TCRdb lists only in-frame clones, some missing. The sample has some 96,000 clones, 80% seen once. Sequencing was carried out using peripheral blood. This TCR was sampled from a man in his 70s with active or convalescent COVID-19. The rearrangement joins TRBV18 to TRBJ1-2; D might be TRBD1 (5 bases). This CDR3 is CASSSGPGGTYGYTF. The CDR3 region has the DNA TGTGCCAGCTCCTCCGGCCCCGGGGGTACCTATGGCTACACCTTC. The whole variable domain, filled in from reference TRBV18 and TRBJ1-2, reads NAGVMQNPRHLVRRRGQEARLRCSPMKGHSHVYWYRQLPEEGLKFMVYLQKENIIDESGMPKERFSAEFPKEGPSILRIQQVVRGDSAAYFCASSSGPGGTYGYTFGSGTRLTVV.